This T cell receptor (beta chain) emerged from a study of shared clonotypes between healthy human individuals (TCRdb year 2020). Regarding the research as a whole: A couple of women and a few men aged 18 to 49 years were included in the cohort. Per donor, leukapheresis produced somewhere between about 0.8 and 9 billion PBMCs. To increase sequencing depth and limit assay-specific biases, different laboratories used diverse techniques to prepare libraries and sequence TCR repertoires. The study deeply sequenced blood TCR repertoires of 5 or 6 healthy adults to estimate repertoire size and the extent of clonotype sharing between individuals. For each donor, CD4 naive and CD4 memory were each run on three plates, CD8 naive on two plates, and CD8 memory on one plate.

Note on this clone: Its binding antigen is unknown. The sample holds no much larger clone one base away, and base qualities are not on file.

The CDR3 runs 13 residues from the cysteine to the phenylalanine. The read is trimmed to its CDR3 DNA, 39 bases read in frame from base 1. Trimming at the junction amounts to 3 bases on V and 4 bases on J, and the germline ends lie 8 bases apart. The germline V gene (reference sequence) specifies WNHNN as CDR1 and SYGVQD as CDR2. The donors were healthy, HIV-negative adults with no recently reported acute infections or vaccinations. Every donor was a Caucasian adult living in Nashville, Tennessee, USA. CD4+ T cells were enriched through magnetic negative selection, after which naive cells were positively selected on CD45RA and the remaining negative fraction served as the memory subset. After blood collection by leukapheresis, PBMCs were isolated using Ficoll-Histopaque density gradient centrifugation and then cryopreserved in the vapor phase of liquid nitrogen. Analytical flow cytometry was used to check the purity and quantity of each magnetically sorted T cell population. From each sorted fraction, genomic DNA was isolated and quantified by UV absorbance on a Nanodrop 2000c.

Using the deep immunoSEQ assay, multiplex PCR amplified TCR CDR3 regions from genomic DNA. Extracted genomic DNA from each cell subset was spread evenly across all wells of several immunoSEQ 96-well plates, with each plate serving as a replicate. For sorted subsets, each replicate PCR was loaded with 200 to 250 ng genomic DNA, equivalent to about 30,000 T cell genomes. Purified libraries were quantified with a Qubit 3.0 fluorometer, sized on a Bioanalyzer 2100, and re-quantified with the KAPA Library Quantification kit. Every immunoSEQ 96-well plate was sequenced on a separate single-read 150-cycle Illumina NextSeq 550 flow cell. The source study handled its data this way. The immunoSEQ output contained only junctional sequences without quality scores, so filtering could not match that applied to full-length reads. To assign V/J genes and CDR3, sequences were annotated against IMGT germline references using PyIR, a Python wrapper for IgBLAST v1.9. Any read was removed if the V/J assignment was weak (E-value above 1e-6), the CDR3 was missing, or the read contained stop codons, out-of-frame junctions, or ambiguous translated residues. V3J clonotypes were defined as sequences sharing an identical inferred V gene, J gene, and CDR3 amino acid sequence. The percentage overlap between two repertoires was calculated by dividing the number of shared unique clonotypes by the size of the smaller repertoire. Three approaches were used to assess repertoire richness: RTK rarefaction, the Chao1 estimator, and Recon v2.1 estimates of unobserved clonotypes. Generation probabilities for all TCRbeta clonotypes obtained by the gDNA method from several donors were computed using OLGA. The source is immuneACCESS, and TCRdb retained only in-frame sequences with V and J called. Part of the clones is not carried over; for the studies checked, unresolved V genes explain less than half of this, and the remainder is unexplained. V and J calls and clone size are given by that table; D and trimming were obtained from the DNA. Here the sample has about a million clones; 60% to 80% occur a single time. In total, the top ten clones hold roughly 1.5% of the sample.

The study at large found these results: Larger estimated clonotype richness was generally found for naive subsets than for memory subsets. Sampling was limited to blood, and TCR repertoires in tissue likely differ from TCR repertoires in blood. Pairwise subsampling led to the expectation that sequencing depth would affect the degree of clonotype sharing among donors. Compared with non-shared clonotypes, clonotypes shared by all four sorted-subset donors had higher generation probabilities. Incomplete sequencing was indicated by rarefaction of sorted-subset datasets, despite the large sequencing depth. When several donors were compared, the shared fraction of clonotypes was around 4.6% for naive CD4, less than 4% for naive CD8, 2% to 2.5% for memory CD4, and roughly 0.4% for memory CD8. The genetic and exposure-history diversity represented was limited by the small number of donors.

The source material was memory CD4+ T cells sorted from blood. The cell subset or site label for this specimen denotes: CD45RA-negative fraction. This sequence was found in a man aged 18 to 35 in good health. The chain was built from TRBV10-1 and TRBJ2-3; the best D guess is TRBD2, with 5 bases matching. The CDR3 protein sequence reads: CASSDELADTQYF. The nucleotide sequence reads TGCGCCAGCAGTGATGAACTAGCAGATACGCAGTATTTT.